Below are 24 T cell receptor beta chains sequenced from a single sample in a study of CD8 T cells in ankylosing spondylitis. TCRdb re-derived calls from the 5' RACE reads in MiXCR, one entry per CDR3 protein. The table has some 130,000 distinct CDR3 sequences, roughly 10% seen once. Sample: blood, either unsorted or a sorted T cell fraction (not recorded which). The receptors come from a female donor with ankylosing spondylitis or in good health (not recorded which).

This clonotype came up many times. The rearrangement uses TRBV12-3 or TRBV12-4 and TRBJ2-7, with 9 bases fitting TRBD1. The length of the CDR3 is 13 residues. The J segment lost 6 bases and the V segment lost 3 bases, leaving 3 bases of the junction unmatched. The CDR3 nucleotides read TGTGCCAGCAGTTTGGACAGGGGCGGCGAGCAGTACTTC. Protein product: CASSLDRGGEQYF.

This clonotype has a handful of counts. The chain is built from TRBV19 and TRBJ1-1; 7 bases map to TRBD1. The germline V gene encodes CDR1 LNHDA and CDR2 SQIVND (reference sequence). The CDR3 sequence is 14 residues long. After removal of 3 bases from V and 11 bases from J, the junction contained 12 bases not matched to a gene. This CDR3 is CASSIGAETGKAFF. CDR3 DNA: TGTGCCAGTAGTATCGGGGCGGAGACAGGGAAGGCTTTCTTT.

This clonotype was recorded many times. The chain joins TRBV29-1 to TRBJ2-5, with 7 bases aligning to TRBD2. Germline lookup yields CDR1 SQVTM and CDR2 ANQGSEA. V dropped 7 bases and J dropped 2; count of bases not matched to a gene: 7. CDR3 size: 13 residues. For the CDR3, the DNA is TGCAGCGGACAGCGCGGGAGTCAAGAGACCCAGTACTTC. Translating gives CSGQRGSQETQYF.

At least ten counts were recorded for this clonotype. CDR3 amino acids: CASSLAEGVTEAFF. In nucleotides, the CDR3 is TGTGCCAGCAGCTTAGCGGAGGGAGTCACTGAAGCTTTCTTT. The rearrangement uses TRBV7-8 and TRBJ1-1; D gene ambiguous. With 0 bases removed from V and 4 bases from J, the gap between germline ends came to 9 bases. From germline, CDR1 is SGHVS and CDR2 FQNEAQ. This CDR3 has 14 amino acids.

V usage is TRBV7-8 and J usage is TRBJ2-1, with a possible D match to TRBD1 (6 bases). Per germline, CDR1 SGHVS and CDR2 FQNEAQ. V dropped 5 bases and J dropped 3 bases, with 14 bases sitting between them. This CDR3 has 15 amino acids. CDR3 protein: CASSGGHISYNEQFF. CDR3 nucleotide sequence: TGTGCCAGCAGCGGGGGCCACATTAGCTACAATGAGCAGTTCTTC.

This clonotype was seen repeatedly, ten times or more. The J gene is TRBJ2-2, the V gene TRBV3-1; either TRBD1 or TRBD2 may fit D (6 bases each). The CDR3 is 17 residues long. Trimming took off 4 bases at V and 0 bases at J, with 15 bases between the two ends. Germline CDR1 LGHDT, CDR2 YNNKEL (reference sequence). In nucleotides, the CDR3 is TGTGCCAGCAGCCCGTATCGACGGGGGCCGAACACCGGGGAGCTGTTTTTT. This translates into CASSPYRRGPNTGELFF.

Comments on this clonotype: The germline gene is not matched at one end of the junction; a read error may be the cause. J is TRBJ1-3 and V is TRBV12-3 or TRBV12-4; TRBD1 is a possible D gene (5 bases). CDR3 size: 14 residues. The CDR3 protein is CAGRSPGLVNTIYF. CDR3 nucleotide sequence: TGTGCCGGCAGATCTCCGGGGCTGGTAAACACCATATATTTT.

The table lists this clonotype with many counts. The chain has TRBV12-3 or TRBV12-4 and TRBJ2-2, with a possible D match to TRBD1 (6 bases). Trimming shortened V by 6 bases and J by 3 bases, and 14 bases separated the two germline ends. This CDR3 is built from 15 residues. The CDR3 loop reads CASSPGGTHTGELFF. CDR3 DNA sequence: TGTGCCAGCAGCCCTGGGGGCACTCACACCGGGGAGCTGTTTTTT.

This clonotype was picked up many times. The gene calls are TRBV2 and TRBJ2-5, with 13 bases aligning to TRBD2. The CDR3 consists of 15 residues. V shed 6 bases, J shed 5 bases, and the junction held 6 bases outside the gene matches. Germline V CDR1 and CDR2: SNHLY, FYNNEI. As DNA, the CDR3 is TGTGCCAGCAGGGGACTAGCGGGGCCCGGGGAGACCCAGTACTTC. Its protein is CASRGLAGPGETQYF.

This clonotype was observed at least ten times. V is TRBV5-5 and J is TRBJ1-1; D may be TRBD1 (6 bases). The V end lost 4 bases, the J end lost 1 base, and 17 bases lay between the germline ends. CDR1 and CDR2 (germline): SGHKS, YYEKEE (reference sequence). The CDR3 sequence is 16 residues long. The CDR3 protein is CASSAGTPLENTEAFF. CDR3 DNA sequence: TGTGCCAGCAGCGCCGGGACACCCTTGGAGAACACTGAAGCTTTCTTT. The full variable domain, rest sourced from reference TRBV5-5 and TRBJ1-1, is DAGVTQSPTHLIKTRGQQVTLRCSPISGHKSVSWYQQVLGQGPQFIFQYYEKEERGRGNFPDRFSARQFPNYSSELNVNALLLGDSALYLCASSAGTPLENTEAFFGQGTRLTVV.

V is TRBV20-1 and J is TRBJ2-3; D not resolved. This CDR3 has 15 amino acids. The germline V gene encodes CDR1 DFQATT and CDR2 SNEGSKA (reference sequence). V lost 0 bases and J 1 base, leaving 11 bases between the germline ends. This CDR3 is CSARDWSFGTDTQYF. The CDR3, as DNA: TGCAGTGCTAGAGACTGGAGTTTCGGCACAGATACGCAGTATTTT.

J is TRBJ2-1 and V is TRBV7-9; D unresolved. The CDR3 runs to 12 residues. Germline lookup yields CDR1 SEHNR and CDR2 FQNEAQ (reference sequence). The V end was cut by 4 bases, the J end by 6 bases, with 7 bases between. CDR3 residues: CASSSKLNEQFF. CDR3 in DNA: TGTGCCAGCAGCTCGAAGCTCAATGAGCAGTTCTTC.

This clonotype was seen at least ten times. V gene TRBV5-1 combines with J gene TRBJ1-1; no clear D. The CDR3 has 14 amino acids. Trimming pared 2 bases from V and 8 bases from J, leaving 16 bases between. Germline loops: CDR1 SGHRS, CDR2 YFSETQ. The chain's CDR3 is CASSFDWASVEAFF. DNA of the CDR3: TGCGCCAGCAGCTTTGACTGGGCTTCGGTGGAAGCTTTCTTT.

This clonotype was found many times. Here the CDR3 DNA reads TGCAGTGCTAGAGATGAAACAGGAAGATCAGCTAACTATGGCTACACCTTC. Translated, it gives CSARDETGRSANYGYTF. This sequence joins TRBV20-1 and TRBJ1-2; D might be TRBD1 (5 bases). V lost 0 bases to trimming and J lost 0 bases, with 17 bases between them. The length of the CDR3 is 17 residues. The V gene's germline CDR1 is DFQATT and CDR2 SNEGSKA (reference sequence).

This clonotype was observed many times. V gene TRBV12-3 or TRBV12-4 combines with J gene TRBJ2-7; possibly TRBD1 for D (5 bases). The ends were cut back, 2 bases at V and 4 bases at J, with 15 bases in the middle. There are 15 residues in the CDR3. CDR3 bases: TGTGCCAGCAGTTTAAGATCAGGGATTATGTACGAGCAGTACTTC. This translates into CASSLRSGIMYEQYF.

The gene calls are TRBV20-1 and TRBJ1-1, with 9 bases matching TRBD1. Germline CDR1 DFQATT, CDR2 SNEGSKA (reference sequence). Losses at the gene ends were 3 bases for V and 8 bases for J; bases not matched to a gene: 7. The CDR3 runs 13 residues. CDR3 coding DNA: TGCAGTGCTAGCGTAACAGGGGGCGTCGAAGCTTTCTTT. It codes for CSASVTGGVEAFF.

In its sample, this clonotype was seen many times. The V and J genes are TRBV5-5 and TRBJ2-1; D gene uncertain. Germline CDR1 reads SGHKS; CDR2 reads YYEKEE (reference sequence). The CDR3 contains 14 residues. V was pared by 1 base and J by 9 bases, with 14 bases between. CDR3 in DNA: TGTGCCAGCAGCTTGTTGCTAGGCCTACCTGAGCAGTTCTTC. Amino acid sequence: CASSLLLGLPEQFF. Based on the CDR3 plus reference TRBV5-5 and TRBJ2-1, the full variable domain is DAGVTQSPTHLIKTRGQQVTLRCSPISGHKSVSWYQQVLGQGPQFIFQYYEKEERGRGNFPDRFSARQFPNYSSELNVNALLLGDSALYLCASSLLLGLPEQFFGPGTRLTVL.

Regarding this clonotype: This may come from a read error, since a much larger clone is one base off. The chain carries TRBV20-1 and TRBJ1-2; TRBD1 matches at 7 bases. The CDR3 loop spans 13 amino acids. Germline CDR1 and CDR2: DFQATT and SNEGSKA (reference sequence). J gave up 8 bases and V 3 bases, and 9 bases lay outside the gene matches. The CDR3 region is CSASIQGFGGYTF. The CDR3 DNA reads as TGCAGTGCTAGTATACAGGGGTTCGGGGGCTACACCTTC.

Details on this clonotype: A read error may be the cause here, since a much bigger clone is one base away. V is TRBV12-3 or TRBV12-4 and J is TRBJ1-4; 8 bases are a match to TRBD1. The junction had 10 bases not matched to a gene; V was cut back by 6 bases and J by 7 bases. This CDR3 region has 15 residues. The CDR3 here is CASSSGQGAREKLFF. CDR3 DNA sequence: TGTGCCAGCAGCTCCGGCCAGGGGGCGCGTGAAAAACTGTTTTTT.

This clonotype was counted many times. The DNA for the CDR3 is TGTGCCAGCAGTCCCGGGGACAGAAACACTGAAGCTTTCTTT. Encoded protein: CASSPGDRNTEAFF. The chain has TRBV6-1 and TRBJ1-1, with 7 positions matching TRBD1. Trimming at V came to 5 bases and at J to 2 bases, leaving 5 bases not matched to a gene. Germline CDR1 and CDR2: MNHNS and SASEGT. This CDR3 is built from 14 residues.

The chain carries TRBV7-6 and TRBJ1-6, with 7 bases that match TRBD1. Germline lookup yields CDR1 SGHVS and CDR2 FNYEAQ. This CDR3 comprises 14 residues. Trimming at V came to 5 bases and at J to 10 bases, leaving 8 bases not matched to a gene. In DNA form, the CDR3 reads TGTGCCAGCAGCCCGACAGGGTGGGAATCACCCCTCCACTTT. Amino acids: CASSPTGWESPLHF. Based on the CDR3 plus reference TRBV7-6 and TRBJ1-6, the full variable domain is GAGVSQSPRYKVTKRGQDVALRCDPISGHVSLYWYRQALGQGPEFLTYFNYEAQQDKSGLPNDRFSAERPEGSISTLTIQRTEQRDSAMYRCASSPTGWESPLHFGNGTRLTVT.

This clonotype was detected ten times or more. V is TRBV5-1 and J is TRBJ1-3; D possibly corresponds to TRBD1 (6 bases). V lost 4 bases and J 0 bases, leaving 17 bases between the germline ends. Germline V gene data show CDR1 as SGHRS and CDR2 as YFSETQ. The CDR3 covers 17 residues. The CDR3 DNA reads TGCGCCAGCAGCCAACTCTCAGGGGCCCCCTCTGGAAACACCATATATTTT. It is translated as CASSQLSGAPSGNTIYF.

At least ten counts were recorded for this clonotype. The chain recombines TRBV28 with TRBJ2-5; 9 bases agree with TRBD2. V was pared by 2 bases and J by 14 bases, with 6 bases of the junction left unmatched. CDR1 MDHEN and CDR2 SYDVKM come from the germline V gene. The CDR3 is made up of 12 amino acids. The CDR3 nucleotides are TGTGCCAGCAGTTTAGGTCGGACTAGCGATTACTTC. It yields the protein CASSLGRTSDYF.

The V and J genes are TRBV12-3 or TRBV12-4 and TRBJ2-3; 12 positions agree with TRBD2. Germline trimming cut 3 bases from V and 2 bases from J; bases unmatched to any gene: 3. This CDR3 region has 16 residues. The CDR3 region has the DNA TGTGCCAGCAGTTTCCGACTAGCGGGGGTCACAGATACGCAGTATTTT. Translation: CASSFRLAGVTDTQYF.